This T cell receptor (beta chain) was documented in a study of blood T cell repertoires in COVID-19. Overall study: Acute and convalescent COVID-19 specimens originated in the United States, Italy and Spain. The analysed material was cDNA or gDNA that came from T cells, B-cell-depleted T cells, or PBMCs.

In the original analysis: Amplification from reference gene primers served as the basis for estimated nucleated cell counts. The assay was immunoSEQ multiplex PCR, and TCRdb's table has in-frame clones only and misses some. That table gives V, J and clone size, and the DNA gave D and trimming. The sample lists 120,000 to 150,000 clones, 88% occurring once. The CDR3 runs 15 residues. Germline CDR1 is LGHNA and CDR2 is YNFKEQ. The V and J ends lost 8 bases and 2 bases, in that order; junction bases with no gene match: 9. The sequence came from a human donor in a cohort sampled during active COVID-19. Sequences were obtained from peripheral blood. V and J are TRBV4-2 and TRBJ2-1; 7 nucleotides agree with TRBD2. CDR3 coding DNA: TGTGCCAGCCTTCAGCTCGCGGGGGCCTACAATGAGCAGTTCTTC. This gives the protein CASLQLAGAYNEQFF.